The 24 T cell receptor beta chains presented below share a single source sample, sequenced in a study of T-cell reconstitution after alpha-beta-depleted transplantation in children. Molecular barcoding with unique molecular identifiers was used for the TCRbeta library. TCRdb re-called the PCR reads through MiXCR, storing one row per CDR3 protein. The sample contains approximately 350,000 distinct CDR3 sequences, roughly 15% of which appear only once. The sequencing here drew on PBMCs, taken from the stem cell graft. These receptors were collected from a human donor who donated a stem cell graft to a child with Fanconi anemia.

This clonotype was picked up many times. The chain joins TRBV29-1 to TRBJ1-1; D is uncertain. V lost 4 bases, J lost 4 bases, and 10 bases lay in between. Germline V gene data show CDR1 as SQVTM and CDR2 as ANQGSEA. This CDR3 has 12 residues. For the CDR3, the DNA is TGCAGCGTTGGTCTGCTAGGCACTGAAGCTTTCTTT. Amino acid sequence: CSVGLLGTEAFF.

This chain connects TRBV5-1 to TRBJ1-6; D gene ambiguous. Deletions cut 4 bases from V and 0 bases from J, with 11 bases between. CDR3 size: 16 residues. CDR1 is SGHRS, CDR2 YFSETQ, per germline. The CDR3 coding sequence is TGCGCCAGCAGCAAAGACACCGGCTCCTATAATTCACCCCTCCACTTT. Translating it yields CASSKDTGSYNSPLHF.

This chain joins TRBV10-3 and TRBJ2-6; D gene unclear. This CDR3 is built from 11 residues. The germline V and J ends were trimmed by 9 bases and 4 bases, with 4 bases remaining between them. Germline V lookup: CDR1 ENHRY, CDR2 SYGVKD. The CDR3 DNA reads TGTGCCATTCAGGGGGCCAACGTCCTGACTTTC. Its protein is CAIQGANVLTF.

The genes are TRBV24-1 and TRBJ1-5; possibly TRBD1 for D (6 bases). The CDR3 consists of 16 residues. Germline V CDR1 and CDR2: KGHDR, SFDVKD. The V gene lost 5 bases and the J gene lost 3 bases, with 16 bases spanning the gap. CDR3 in DNA: TGTGCCACCAGTGGGGAGGGGGGGGGGCCCAATCAGCCCCAGCATTTT. Translation: CATSGEGGGPNQPQHF.

The chain links TRBV6-5 to TRBJ1-6; the D is unclear. The V end was cut by 0 bases, the J end by 7 bases, with 10 bases between. CDR3 length equals 15 residues. Germline V gene sequence: CDR1 MNHEY, CDR2 SVGAGI. The CDR3 loop is CASSYSNTLNSPLHF. CDR3 nucleotides: TGTGCCAGCAGTTACTCGAATACATTGAATTCACCCCTCCACTTT.

The V call is TRBV10-3, the J call TRBJ2-7; 9 bases are shared with TRBD1. This CDR3 has 14 amino acids. Germline CDR1 and CDR2: ENHRY and SYGVKD. Trimming removed 10 bases from V and 4 bases from J; junction bases left unmatched: 11. The CDR3 DNA reads TGTGCCACCCAGGAGGACAGGGGAGGATACGAGCAGTACTTC. It encodes CATQEDRGGYEQYF.

This chain connects TRBV11-2 to TRBJ2-7; 7 positions agree with TRBD2. CDR3 length: 14 residues. J was trimmed by 6 bases and V by 3 bases; bases with no gene match: 8. The germline gives CDR1 SGHAT, CDR2 FQNNGV. The CDR3 loop is CASSLGGVHREQYV. The CDR3 DNA reads TGTGCCAGCAGCTTGGGGGGGGTCCACCGCGAGCAGTACGTC.

Only a few counts were recorded for this clonotype. The chain has TRBV5-1 and TRBJ1-1, with 8 bases identical to TRBD1. The CDR3 extends over 14 amino acids. Per germline, CDR1 SGHRS and CDR2 YFSETQ. After removal of 5 bases from V and 4 bases from J, the junction contained 7 bases not matched to a gene. CDR3 sequence (DNA): TGCGCCAGCAGGCCAGGGGGCGCGACCACTGAAGCTTTCTTT. It encodes CASRPGGATTEAFF.

This clonotype was detected ten times or more. The chain combines TRBV5-5 with TRBJ1-5; D remains unclear. Germline CDR1 SGHKS, CDR2 YYEKEE (reference sequence). Trimming stripped 2 bases from V and 0 bases from J, with 6 bases between. The length of the CDR3 is 14 residues. CDR3 residues: CASSLDPSNQPQHF. In DNA, the CDR3 is TGTGCCAGCAGCTTAGACCCTAGCAATCAGCCCCAGCATTTT.

This clonotype was seen ten or more times. The chain joins TRBV9 to TRBJ1-4, with D possibly matching TRBD1 (6 bases). Trimming left V 4 bases short and J 2 bases short, with 12 bases between. Germline CDR1 reads SGDLS; CDR2 reads YYNGEE. The CDR3 is 15 amino acids. The CDR3 here is CASSPRTATNEKLFF. DNA of the CDR3: TGTGCCAGCAGCCCCCGGACAGCGACTAATGAAAAACTGTTTTTT.

The chain links TRBV4-2 to TRBJ1-3, with unresolved D. Trimming pared 0 bases from V and 0 bases from J, leaving 12 bases between. CDR3 size: 17 residues. Looked up from germline, CDR1 is LGHNA and CDR2 is YNFKEQ. As DNA, the CDR3 is TGTGCCAGCAGCCAAGAGGTCAACCGGGCCTCTGGAAACACCATATATTTT. Amino acid sequence: CASSQEVNRASGNTIYF.

At least ten counts were recorded for this clonotype. The rearrangement links TRBV5-5 to TRBJ1-1, with D unresolved. Germline CDR1 is SGHKS and CDR2 is YYEKEE (reference sequence). The CDR3 is made up of 11 amino acids. V was trimmed by 1 base and J by 8 bases, leaving 6 bases between them. DNA for the CDR3: TGTGCCAGCAGCTTGAAGAGGGAAGCTTTCTTT. Translation: CASSLKREAFF.

This clonotype was found a few times. The gene calls are TRBV20-1 and TRBJ2-5, with D tentatively TRBD1 (6 bases). The ends were cut back, 7 bases at V and 5 bases at J, with 20 bases in the middle. CDR1 is DFQATT, CDR2 SNEGSKA, per germline (reference sequence). The CDR3 covers 14 residues. This CDR3 reads CSVGPGAGYETQYF. The CDR3 bases are TGCAGTGTGGGGCCAGGGGCGGGTTATGAGACCCAGTACTTC.

This clonotype was found a few times. The chain combines TRBV20-1 with TRBJ1-1; D gene ambiguous. In germline, CDR1 is DFQATT, CDR2 SNEGSKA (reference sequence). The CDR3 spans 15 residues. Trimming shortened V by 3 bases and J by 3 bases, and 17 bases separated the two germline ends. CDR3 region: CSARAPGSRDTEAFF. The CDR3 nucleotides read TGCAGTGCTAGGGCCCCGGGTTCGAGGGACACTGAAGCTTTCTTT.

The V and J genes are TRBV12-3 or TRBV12-4 and TRBJ1-1; 7 bases agree with TRBD1. The V segment lost 6 bases and the J segment 8 bases; nucleotides outside the gene matches: 12. The CDR3 totals 14 residues. The CDR3, as DNA: TGTGCCAGCAGGGCCTTGTACAGGGGCGGCGAAGCTTTCTTT. The encoded protein is CASRALYRGGEAFF.

This rearrangement joins TRBV3-1 to TRBJ2-7; 13 positions match TRBD2. Germline V gene lookup returns CDR1 LGHDT and CDR2 YNNKEL (reference sequence). This CDR3 comprises 15 residues. CDR3 DNA sequence: TGTGCCTGCAGCCAGGGACTAGCGGGAAGCTACGAGCAGTACGTC. Amino acid sequence: CACSQGLAGSYEQYV.

The chain employs TRBV7-8 and TRBJ1-1, with no clear D. Germline V gene sequence: CDR1 SGHVS, CDR2 FQNEAQ. The CDR3 has 14 residues. Trimming cost V 4 bases and J 1 base, with 10 bases left between them. CDR3 nucleotides: TGTGCCAGCAGCTCACTATTTTGGAACACTGAAGCTTTCTTT. Translating it yields CASSSLFWNTEAFF.

This clonotype was picked up a small number of times. This chain links TRBV5-1 with TRBJ2-1; perhaps TRBD2 as D (7 bases). V lost 2 bases, J lost 8 bases, and 17 bases lay in between. CDR3 length: 15 amino acids. The V gene's germline CDR1 is SGHRS and CDR2 YFSETQ. For the CDR3, the DNA is TGCGCCAGCAGCTTAGGAGGGGGGGCCAGGGATGAGCAGTTCTTC. Translation: CASSLGGGARDEQFF.

This clonotype has more than one count but fewer than ten. The chain links TRBV4-3 to TRBJ1-6, with a possible D match to TRBD1 (5 bases). Germline assignment: CDR1 LGHNA and CDR2 YSLEER. The CDR3 is 18 residues long. The V end lost 0 bases, the J end lost 5 bases, and 17 bases lay between the germline ends. The CDR3 DNA follows: TGCGCCAGCAGCCAAGACGCTGGTGGGTTGGGGGATAATTCACCCCTCCACTTT. This translates into CASSQDAGGLGDNSPLHF.

In its sample, this clonotype was seen many times. The chain joins TRBV5-5 to TRBJ2-3; D remains ambiguous. The CDR3 spans 15 residues. Trimming pared 0 bases from V and 2 bases from J, leaving 10 bases between. The germline gives CDR1 SGHKS, CDR2 YYEKEE (reference sequence). CDR3 region: CASSLGQILTDTQYF. Here the CDR3 DNA reads TGTGCCAGCAGCTTGGGGCAAATCCTCACAGATACGCAGTATTTT.

The chain couples TRBV3-1 to TRBJ2-3, with TRBD2 as a possible D gene (6 bases). The germline V gene encodes CDR1 LGHDT and CDR2 YNNKEL (reference sequence). The CDR3 extends over 16 amino acids. The V end was cut by 1 base, the J end by 7 bases, with 18 bases between. CDR3 amino acids: CASSQAGTALTYTQYF. CDR3 sequence (DNA): TGTGCCAGCAGCCAAGCAGGGACTGCGCTGACCTATACGCAGTATTTT.

This clonotype was seen repeatedly, ten times or more. The chain employs TRBV5-1 and TRBJ1-5, with TRBD1 matching 9 bases. This CDR3 has 14 amino acids. Trimming took 4 bases from V and 5 from J; bases not matched to a gene: 4. CDR1 and CDR2 (germline): SGHRS, YFSETQ. CDR3 region: CASSVGQGHQPQHF. As DNA, the CDR3 is TGCGCCAGCAGCGTGGGACAGGGCCATCAGCCCCAGCATTTT.

In this sample, this clonotype turned up a few times. This rearrangement joins TRBV27 to TRBJ2-2; D ambiguous. Germline values: CDR1 MNHEY, CDR2 SMNVEV (reference sequence). V was trimmed by 2 bases and J by 1 base, leaving 14 bases between them. This CDR3 is built from 17 residues. CDR3: CASSLIAAWRNTGELFF. The CDR3 coding sequence is TGTGCCAGCAGTTTAATAGCCGCGTGGAGGAACACCGGGGAGCTGTTTTTT.

This clonotype was counted ten times or more. This sequence joins TRBV24-1 and TRBJ2-2; tentatively, D is TRBD1 (6 bases). In germline, CDR1 is KGHDR, CDR2 SFDVKD. CDR3 length: 13 amino acids. V was trimmed by 5 bases and J by 5 bases, leaving 8 bases between them. CDR3 coding DNA: TGTGCCACCAGTGCAACAGGGACCGGGGAGCTGTTTTTT. As protein: CATSATGTGELFF.